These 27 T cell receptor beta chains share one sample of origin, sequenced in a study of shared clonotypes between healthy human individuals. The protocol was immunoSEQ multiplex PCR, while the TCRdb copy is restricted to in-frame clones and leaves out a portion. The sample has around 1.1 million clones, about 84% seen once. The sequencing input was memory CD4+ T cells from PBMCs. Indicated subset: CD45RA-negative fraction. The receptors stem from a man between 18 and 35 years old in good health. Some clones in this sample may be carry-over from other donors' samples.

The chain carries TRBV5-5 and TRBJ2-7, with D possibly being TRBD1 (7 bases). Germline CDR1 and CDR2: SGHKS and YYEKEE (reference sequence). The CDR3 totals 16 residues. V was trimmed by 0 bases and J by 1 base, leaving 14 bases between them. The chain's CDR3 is CASSLDSSGGSYEQYF. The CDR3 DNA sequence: TGTGCCAGCAGCTTGGATTCGTCAGGGGGGTCCTACGAGCAGTACTTC.

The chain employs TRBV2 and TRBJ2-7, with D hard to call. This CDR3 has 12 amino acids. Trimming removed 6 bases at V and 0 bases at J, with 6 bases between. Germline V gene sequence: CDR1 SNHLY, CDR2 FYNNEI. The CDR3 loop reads CASRYDSYEQYF. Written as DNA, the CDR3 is TGTGCCAGCAGGTATGACTCCTACGAGCAGTACTTC.

Here the CDR3 DNA reads TGTGCCAGCAGTCAGGGGACTAGCGGGGTGCTCTACGAGCAGTACTTC. This sequence encodes CASSQGTSGVLYEQYF. The V gene is TRBV28, the J gene TRBJ2-7; 13 bases match TRBD2. Trimming removed 5 bases from V and 3 bases from J; junction bases left unmatched: 7. The CDR3 runs 16 residues. The germline V gene encodes CDR1 MDHEN and CDR2 SYDVKM.

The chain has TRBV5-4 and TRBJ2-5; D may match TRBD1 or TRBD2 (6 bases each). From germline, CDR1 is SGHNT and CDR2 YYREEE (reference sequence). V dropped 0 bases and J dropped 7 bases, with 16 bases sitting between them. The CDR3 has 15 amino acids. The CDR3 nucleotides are TGTGCCAGCAGCTTGGCTCGGGGGCCAAGAGGGACCCAGTACTTC. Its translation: CASSLARGPRGTQYF.

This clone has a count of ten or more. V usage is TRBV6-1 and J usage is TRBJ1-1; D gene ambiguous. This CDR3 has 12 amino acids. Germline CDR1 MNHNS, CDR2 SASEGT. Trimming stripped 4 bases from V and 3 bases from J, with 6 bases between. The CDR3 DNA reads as TGTGCCAGCAGTGTCTTCGACACTGAAGCTTTCTTT. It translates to CASSVFDTEAFF.

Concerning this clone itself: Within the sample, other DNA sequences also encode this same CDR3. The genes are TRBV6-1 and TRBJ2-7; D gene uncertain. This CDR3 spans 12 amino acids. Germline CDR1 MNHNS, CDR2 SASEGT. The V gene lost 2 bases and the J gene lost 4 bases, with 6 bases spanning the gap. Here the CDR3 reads CASSEPRYEQYF. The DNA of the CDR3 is TGTGCCAGCAGTGAACCCAGGTACGAGCAGTACTTC.

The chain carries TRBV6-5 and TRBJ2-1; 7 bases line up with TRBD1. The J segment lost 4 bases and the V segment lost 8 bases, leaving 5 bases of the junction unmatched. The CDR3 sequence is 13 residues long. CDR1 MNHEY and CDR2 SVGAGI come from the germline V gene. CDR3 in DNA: TGTGCCAGCCGAGTGACAGGGTACAATGAGCAGTTCTTC. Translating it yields CASRVTGYNEQFF.

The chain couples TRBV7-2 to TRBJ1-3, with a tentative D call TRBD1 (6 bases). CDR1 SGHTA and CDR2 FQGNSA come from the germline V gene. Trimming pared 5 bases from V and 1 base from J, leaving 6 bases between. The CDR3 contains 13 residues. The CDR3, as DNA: TGTGCCAGCAGCACAGGGTCTGGAAACACCATATATTTT. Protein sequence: CASSTGSGNTIYF.

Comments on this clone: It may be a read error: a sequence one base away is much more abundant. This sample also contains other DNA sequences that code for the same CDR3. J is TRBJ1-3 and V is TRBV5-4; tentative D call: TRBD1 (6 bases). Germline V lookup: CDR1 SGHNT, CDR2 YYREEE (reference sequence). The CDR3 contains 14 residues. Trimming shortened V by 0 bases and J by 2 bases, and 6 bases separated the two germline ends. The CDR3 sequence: CASSLAGAGNTIYF. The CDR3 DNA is TGTGCCAGCAGCTTGGCAGGGGCTGGAAACACCATATATTTT.

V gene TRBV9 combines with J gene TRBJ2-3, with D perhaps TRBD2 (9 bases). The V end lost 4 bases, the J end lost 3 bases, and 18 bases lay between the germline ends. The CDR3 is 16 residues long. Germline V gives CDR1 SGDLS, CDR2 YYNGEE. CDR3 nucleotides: TGTGCCAGCAGCTCAGCGGGGGGACAGGTTACAGATACGCAGTATTTT. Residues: CASSSAGGQVTDTQYF.

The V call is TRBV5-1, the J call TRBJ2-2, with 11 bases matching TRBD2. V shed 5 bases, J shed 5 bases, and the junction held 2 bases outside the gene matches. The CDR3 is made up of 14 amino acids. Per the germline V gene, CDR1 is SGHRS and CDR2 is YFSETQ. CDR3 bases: TGCGCCAGCAGGTGGACTAGCGGGACCGGGGAGCTGTTTTTT. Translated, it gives CASRWTSGTGELFF.

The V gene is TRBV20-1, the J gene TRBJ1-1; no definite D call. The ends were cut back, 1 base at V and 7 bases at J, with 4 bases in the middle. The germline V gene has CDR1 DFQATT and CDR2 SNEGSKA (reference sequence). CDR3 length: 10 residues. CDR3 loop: CSARVFEAFF. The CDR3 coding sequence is TGCAGTGCTAGAGTGTTTGAAGCTTTCTTT.

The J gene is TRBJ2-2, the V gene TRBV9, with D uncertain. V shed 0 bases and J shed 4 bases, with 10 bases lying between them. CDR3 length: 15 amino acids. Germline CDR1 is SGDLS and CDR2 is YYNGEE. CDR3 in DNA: TGTGCCAGCAGCGTAGGGCAGGCTCCCACCGGGGAGCTGTTTTTT. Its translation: CASSVGQAPTGELFF.

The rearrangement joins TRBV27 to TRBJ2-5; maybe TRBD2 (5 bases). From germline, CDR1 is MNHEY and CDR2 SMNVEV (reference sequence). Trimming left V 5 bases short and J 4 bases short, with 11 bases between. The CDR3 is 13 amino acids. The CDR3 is CASSPRSGETQYF. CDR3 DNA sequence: TGTGCCAGCAGTCCTAGGAGCGGAGAGACCCAGTACTTC.

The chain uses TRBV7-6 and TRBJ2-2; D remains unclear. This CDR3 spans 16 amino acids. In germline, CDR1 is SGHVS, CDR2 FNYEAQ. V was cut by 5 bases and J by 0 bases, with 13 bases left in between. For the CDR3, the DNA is TGTGCCAGCAGCACGGCTCCAGCAGCGAACACCGGGGAGCTGTTTTTT. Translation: CASSTAPAANTGELFF.

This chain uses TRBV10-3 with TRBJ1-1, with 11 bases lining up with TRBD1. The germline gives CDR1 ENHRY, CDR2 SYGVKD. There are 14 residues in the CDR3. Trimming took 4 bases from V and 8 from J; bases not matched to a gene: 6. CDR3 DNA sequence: TGTGCCATCAGTGTGAGTGGACAGGGGGCCGAAGCTTTCTTT. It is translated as CAISVSGQGAEAFF.

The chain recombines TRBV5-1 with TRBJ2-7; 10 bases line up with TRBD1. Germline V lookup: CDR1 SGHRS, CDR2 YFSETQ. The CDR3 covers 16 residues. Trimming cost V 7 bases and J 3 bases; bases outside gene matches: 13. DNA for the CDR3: TGCGCCAGCGGCCCTGGGGGGACAGGGGATTTCTACGAGCAGTACTTC. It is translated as CASGPGGTGDFYEQYF. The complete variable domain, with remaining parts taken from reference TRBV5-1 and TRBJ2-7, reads KAGVTQTPRYLIKTRGQQVTLSCSPISGHRSVSWYQQTPGQGLQFLFEYFSETQRNKGNFPGRFSGRQFSNSRSEMNVSTLELGDSALYLCASGPGGTGDFYEQYFGPGTRLTVT.

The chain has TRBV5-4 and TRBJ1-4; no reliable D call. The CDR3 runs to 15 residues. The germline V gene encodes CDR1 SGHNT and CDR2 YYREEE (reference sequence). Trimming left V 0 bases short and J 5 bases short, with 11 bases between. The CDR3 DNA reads TGTGCCAGCAGCTTGGGCGGGAGGACGAATGAAAAACTGTTTTTT. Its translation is CASSLGGRTNEKLFF.

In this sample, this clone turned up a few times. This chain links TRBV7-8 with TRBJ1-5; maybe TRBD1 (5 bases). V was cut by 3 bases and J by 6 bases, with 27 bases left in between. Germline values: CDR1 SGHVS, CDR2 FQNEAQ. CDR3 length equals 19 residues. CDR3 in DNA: TGTGCCAGCAGCTTTTTTCGGGCCAGCGAGGGACTCCGGTCTCAGCCCCAGCATTTT. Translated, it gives CASSFFRASEGLRSQPQHF.

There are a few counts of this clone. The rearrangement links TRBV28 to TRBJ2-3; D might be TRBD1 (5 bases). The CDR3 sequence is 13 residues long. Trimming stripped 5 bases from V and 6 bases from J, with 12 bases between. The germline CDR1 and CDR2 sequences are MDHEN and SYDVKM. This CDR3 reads CASSLGAEDTQYF. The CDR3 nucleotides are TGTGCCAGCAGTCTTGGGGCGGAGGATACGCAGTATTTT.

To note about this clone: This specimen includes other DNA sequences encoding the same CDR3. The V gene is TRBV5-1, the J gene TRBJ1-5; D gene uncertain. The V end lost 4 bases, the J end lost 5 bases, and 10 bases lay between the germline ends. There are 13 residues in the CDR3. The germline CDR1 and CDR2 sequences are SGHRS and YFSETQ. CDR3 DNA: TGCGCCAGCAGCATTGACCGAGATCAGCCCCAGCATTTT. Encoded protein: CASSIDRDQPQHF.

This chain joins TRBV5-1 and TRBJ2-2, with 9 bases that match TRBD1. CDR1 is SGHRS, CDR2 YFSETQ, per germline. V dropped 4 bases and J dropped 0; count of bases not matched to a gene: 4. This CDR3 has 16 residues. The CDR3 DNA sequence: TGCGCCAGCAGCCAGAGACAGGGGGCGAACACCGGGGAGCTGTTTTTT. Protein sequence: CASSQRQGANTGELFF.

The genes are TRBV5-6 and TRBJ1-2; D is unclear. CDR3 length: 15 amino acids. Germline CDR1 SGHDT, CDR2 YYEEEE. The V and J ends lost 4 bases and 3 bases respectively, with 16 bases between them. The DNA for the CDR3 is TGTGCCAGCAGCACGACACAGACCGTACACTATGGCTACACCTTC. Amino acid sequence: CASSTTQTVHYGYTF. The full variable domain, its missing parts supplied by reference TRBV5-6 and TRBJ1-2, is DAGVTQSPTHLIKTRGQQVTLRCSPKSGHDTVSWYQQALGQGPQFIFQYYEEEERQRGNFPDRFSGHQFPNYSSELNVNALLLGDSALYLCASSTTQTVHYGYTFGSGTRLTVV.

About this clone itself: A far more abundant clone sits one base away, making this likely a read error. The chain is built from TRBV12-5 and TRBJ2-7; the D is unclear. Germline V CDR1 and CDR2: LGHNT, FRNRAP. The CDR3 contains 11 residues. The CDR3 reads CASGRLGEQHF. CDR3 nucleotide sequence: TGTGCTAGTGGTCGCTTGGGCGAGCAGCACTTC.

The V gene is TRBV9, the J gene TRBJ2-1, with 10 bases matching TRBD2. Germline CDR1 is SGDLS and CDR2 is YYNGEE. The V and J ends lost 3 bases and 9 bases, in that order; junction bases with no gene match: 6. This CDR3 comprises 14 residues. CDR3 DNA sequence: TGTGCCAGCAGCGGACTAGCGGGCTTTGGTGAGCAGTTCTTC. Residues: CASSGLAGFGEQFF.

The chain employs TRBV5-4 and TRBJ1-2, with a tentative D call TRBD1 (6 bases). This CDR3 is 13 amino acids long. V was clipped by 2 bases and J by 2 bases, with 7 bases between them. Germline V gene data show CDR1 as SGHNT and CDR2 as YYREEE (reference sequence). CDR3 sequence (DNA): TGTGCCAGCAGCTTCGGACAGAACTATGGCTACACCTTC. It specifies CASSFGQNYGYTF.

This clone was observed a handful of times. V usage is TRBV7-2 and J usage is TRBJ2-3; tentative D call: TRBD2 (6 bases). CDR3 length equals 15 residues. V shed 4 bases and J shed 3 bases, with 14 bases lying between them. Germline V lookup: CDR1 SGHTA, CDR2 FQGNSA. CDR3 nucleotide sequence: TGTGCCAGCAGCTATCCGGGAGCGCCGACAGATACGCAGTATTTT. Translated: CASSYPGAPTDTQYF.